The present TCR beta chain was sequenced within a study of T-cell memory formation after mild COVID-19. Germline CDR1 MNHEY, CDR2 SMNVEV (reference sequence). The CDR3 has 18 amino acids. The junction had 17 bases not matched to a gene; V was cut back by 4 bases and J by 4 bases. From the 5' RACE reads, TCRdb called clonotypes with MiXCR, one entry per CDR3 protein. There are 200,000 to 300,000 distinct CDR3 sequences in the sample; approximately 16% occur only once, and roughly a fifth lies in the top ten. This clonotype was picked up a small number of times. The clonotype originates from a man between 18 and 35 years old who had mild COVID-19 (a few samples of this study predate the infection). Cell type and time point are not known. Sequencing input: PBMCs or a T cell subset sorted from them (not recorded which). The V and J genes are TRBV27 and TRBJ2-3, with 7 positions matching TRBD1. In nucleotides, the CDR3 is TGTGCCAGCAGTTATGAATGCCCCACAGGGGTTAGGGCAGATACGCAGTATTTT. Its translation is CASSYECPTGVRADTQYF.